This is a list of T cell receptor beta chains from one sample in a study of CXCR3-negative and CXCR3-positive naive CD8 T cells. TCRdb reprocessed the 5' RACE reads, with one entry per CDR3 protein and no DNA. The sample shows approximately 90,000 distinct CDR3 sequences, and almost 0.55% sits with its ten largest clones. Sequencing was performed on naive CXCR3+ CD8+ T cells from blood. Receptors originate from a human donor in good health. Some clones in this sample may be carry-over from other donors' samples. Both conserved end residues are part of each CDR3.

13	TRBV4-1	TRBJ2-7	CASSPEDGYEQYF
16	TRBV24-1	TRBJ2-2	CATSDLATQNTGELFF
13	TRBV5-1	TRBJ2-3	CASSLGLTDTQYF
15	TRBV7-9	TRBJ2-1	CASRTDWGTYNEQFF
17	TRBV29-1	TRBJ2-1	CSVETSGRATTYNEQFF
15	TRBV28	TRBJ2-6	CASSSSRTGANVLTF
13	TRBV28	TRBJ2-7	CASSPTGSYEQYF
15	TRBV7-9	TRBJ2-5	CASSRSADLQETQYF
13	TRBV6-5	TRBJ2-3	CASSTHGADTQYF
17	TRBV12-3/TRBV12-4	TRBJ2-3	CASSTGLAGGWVDTQYF
16	TRBV24-1	TRBJ2-2	CATSDLDRMEVGELFF
14	TRBV20-1	TRBJ1-1	CSASPGGPRTEAFF
14	TRBV6-5	TRBJ2-5	CASSYGVSGTPQYF
16	TRBV15	TRBJ1-1	CATSPGQGRMNTEAFF
11	TRBV29-1	TRBJ2-3	CSVGGADTQYF
14	TRBV29-1	TRBJ2-2	CSVAGGVNTGELFF
15	TRBV3-1	TRBJ2-2	CASSQDLGQTGELFF
14	TRBV7-2	TRBJ1-1	CASRSEQIYTEAFF
17	TRBV21-1	TRBJ2-1	CASSKAHLAGDWNEQFF
15	TRBV29-1	TRBJ2-4	CSVEDSGVSQNIQYF
14	TRBV6-5	TRBJ1-1	CASSYGQRQYRAFF
12	TRBV29-1	TRBJ1-3	CSVQGSGNTIYF
14	TRBV9	TRBJ1-1	CASSRKGENTEAFF
15	TRBV27	TRBJ1-2	CASSPKGRAYYGYTF
17	TRBV28	TRBJ2-5	CASSPGLAGGYQETQYF
17	TRBV15	TRBJ2-1	CATSRDYGGPNYNEQFF
15	TRBV14	TRBJ2-5	CASSQDLGYQETQYF
16	TRBV6-5	TRBJ2-1	CASSYSSLAEYNEQFF
16	TRBV28	TRBJ1-2	CASSFGTQPAGYGYTF
13	TRBV7-6	TRBJ2-7	CASSPSILGEQYF
14	TRBV5-1	TRBJ1-3	CASSSFDSGNTIYF
13	TRBV10-3	TRBJ1-2	CAISEAGANGYTF
14	TRBV15	TRBJ2-7	CATSRGPETYEQYF
13	TRBV12-3/TRBV12-4	TRBJ2-1	CASSLGPGAEQFF
13	TRBV28	TRBJ2-4	CASYRGGLHIQYF
16	TRBV28	TRBJ2-3	CASSSGLAEYTDTQYF
13	TRBV7-9	TRBJ2-3	CASSFIQGDTQYF
20	TRBV7-8	TRBJ2-3	CASSLSPGLAGARRGDTQYF
14	TRBV28	TRBJ2-5	CASSLLGYGETQYF
15	TRBV7-9	TRBJ1-5	CASSLGAFGNQPQHF
11	TRBV6-5	TRBJ1-2	CASFGGNGYTF
12	TRBV28	TRBJ2-1	CASSLISHEQFF
17	TRBV4-3	TRBJ2-1	CASSQDPVLAGGNEQFF
15	TRBV5-1	TRBJ2-1	CASSFSQGVYNEQFF